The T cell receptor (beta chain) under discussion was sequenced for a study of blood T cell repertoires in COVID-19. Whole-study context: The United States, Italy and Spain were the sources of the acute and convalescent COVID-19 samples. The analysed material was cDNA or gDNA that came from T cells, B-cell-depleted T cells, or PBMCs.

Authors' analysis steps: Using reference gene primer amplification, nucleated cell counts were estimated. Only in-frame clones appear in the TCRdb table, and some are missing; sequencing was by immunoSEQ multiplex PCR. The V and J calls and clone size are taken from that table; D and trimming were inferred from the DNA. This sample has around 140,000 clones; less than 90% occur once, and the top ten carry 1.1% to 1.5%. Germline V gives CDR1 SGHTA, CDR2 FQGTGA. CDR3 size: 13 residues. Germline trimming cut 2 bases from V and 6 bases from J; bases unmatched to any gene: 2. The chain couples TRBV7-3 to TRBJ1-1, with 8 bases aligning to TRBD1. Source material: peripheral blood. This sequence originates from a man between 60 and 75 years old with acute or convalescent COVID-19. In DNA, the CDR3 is TGTGCCAGCAGCTTATCAGGGGGCCCTGAAGCTTTCTTT. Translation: CASSLSGGPEAFF.